The subject of this entry is one T cell receptor (beta chain). In the authors' workflow: Junction-only sequences without quality scores were provided by ImmunoSEQ, so filtering was different. The data were produced by immunoSEQ multiplex PCR, yet TCRdb's version contains in-frame clones alone and is incomplete. D and trimming were read from the DNA, whereas the V and J calls and clone size are those reported in that table. The data hold about 2.4 million clones, with roughly 93% observed a single time. The data stem from a study of shared clonotypes between healthy human individuals. CDR1 and CDR2 (germline): SGHRS, YFSETQ. V gave up 2 bases and J gave up 4 bases, with 9 bases separating them. The CDR3 has 13 residues.

The clonotype originates from a man younger than 30 in good health. Some clones in this sample may be carry-over from other donors' samples. The chain employs TRBV5-1 and TRBJ1-2; D is ambiguous. The sample consisted of naive CD4+ T cells from PBMCs. Indicated subset: CD45RA+ positively selected. In DNA form, the CDR3 reads TGCGCCAGCAGCTTCGAACAGAGCTATGGCTACACCTTC. This gives the protein CASSFEQSYGYTF.